Sequencing of this T cell receptor (beta chain) was carried out in a study of shared clonotypes between healthy human individuals. Background on the study: Each donor had three CD4 naive, three CD4 memory, two CD8 naive and one CD8 memory plate.

The CDR3 is 16 amino acids. The V gene's germline CDR1 is SGHRS and CDR2 YFSETQ. J gave up 0 bases and V 4 bases, and 7 bases lay outside the gene matches. Healthy and HIV-negative, the adult donors had no recent acute infections or vaccinations. Sequencing was performed with immunoSEQ multiplex PCR; in TCRdb, only in-frame clones are kept and a portion is missing. The sample holds 1,100,000 or so clones; 75% to 85% are singletons and the top ten take approximately 0.52%. The sample was memory CD4+ T cells from PBMCs. Subset in this sample: CD45RA-negative fraction. This receptor was identified in a man between 18 and 29 years old in good health. Some clones in this sample may be carry-over from other donors' samples. The chain has TRBV5-1 and TRBJ2-1, with TRBD1 matching 7 bases. The CDR3 reads CASSTSTGASYNEQFF. CDR3 coding DNA: TGCGCCAGCAGCACCTCAACAGGGGCCTCCTACAATGAGCAGTTCTTC.